The present T cell receptor (beta chain) was sequenced within a study of CD8+ T cells in alopecia areata. RNA was isolated and reverse transcribed to cDNA, the sequencing template. Produced via immunoSEQ multiplex PCR; TCRdb's table is partial and in-frame only. The table has 110,000 or so clones, approximately 55% seen once. Whole-study results and caveats: The study found tofacitinib significantly decreased scalp clonality and expanded CD8+ clones among the top 100.

The treatment denotes: oral pan-JAK inhibitor, 5-10 mg twice daily. A few counts support this clone. Its antigen is not known. The clonotype was recovered from a human donor with alopecia areata. The sample consisted of CD4+ T cells sorted from blood, taken at week 24, from a patient treated with tofacitinib.

CDR3 loop: CASSNSGRTTTF. The CDR3 DNA reads TGTGCCAGCAGCAACAGCGGCAGGACGACCACCTTC. The rearrangement uses TRBV5-6 and TRBJ1-2; D gene unclear. The germline CDR1 and CDR2 sequences are SGHDT and YYEEEE. This CDR3 has 12 amino acids. Between the trimmed V and J ends, which lost 4 bases and 13 bases, there was a span of 17 bases.